A selection of T cell receptor beta chains follows, all from one sample in a study of shared clonotypes between healthy human individuals. The table came from immunoSEQ multiplex PCR; TCRdb's copy has only in-frame clones and leaves some out. The sample includes roughly 500,000 clones, about 96% of them seen just once. Source material: naive CD4+ T cells sorted from blood. The source is a woman aged 25 to 39 in good health. Each CDR3 is given with its conserved first and last residue. Fields, in order: CDR3 DNA, CDR3 protein, V gene, D gene, J gene, clone size. The D gene is left open where the match is weak. The listing skips clone size in some rows; elsewhere it reads once, few, many or a size class.

cdr3_nt: TGTGCCAGCAGTACACAGCGGGAGGGCCTAAGTGAGCAGTTCTTC; cdr3_aa: CASSTQREGLSEQFF; v_call: TRBV2; d_call: TRBD2; j_call: TRBJ2-1; clone_size: -
cdr3_nt: TGCGCCAGCAGCTTACGGCCCCTGGAGGAGGGTGAAGCTTTCTTT; cdr3_aa: CASSLRPLEEGEAFF; v_call: TRBV5-1; d_call: -; j_call: TRBJ1-1; clone_size: few
cdr3_nt: TGTGCCAGCAGCGGACACAGGGTTTGGGAGACCCAGTACTTC; cdr3_aa: CASSGHRVWETQYF; v_call: TRBV5-8; d_call: -; j_call: TRBJ2-5; clone_size: -
cdr3_nt: TGTGCCAGCAGTGAGCCCGGGACAGGGCGCTATGGCTACACCTTC; cdr3_aa: CASSEPGTGRYGYTF; v_call: TRBV28; d_call: TRBD1; j_call: TRBJ1-2; clone_size: few
cdr3_nt: TGCGCCAGCAGCCAAGATTTGGATTCACCCCTCCACTTT; cdr3_aa: CASSQDLDSPLHF; v_call: TRBV4-1; d_call: -; j_call: TRBJ1-6; clone_size: -
cdr3_nt: TGTGCCAGCAGCTCCCTTCCGGGGCCTTTTCCGGGGAACACTGAAGCTTTCTTT; cdr3_aa: CASSSLPGPFPGNTEAFF; v_call: TRBV11-2; d_call: -; j_call: TRBJ1-1; clone_size: -
cdr3_nt: TGTGCCAGCAGTAAACAGGGGACTCGAAACACTGAAGCTTTCTTT; cdr3_aa: CASSKQGTRNTEAFF; v_call: TRBV28; d_call: TRBD1; j_call: TRBJ1-1; clone_size: -
cdr3_nt: TGTGCCAGCTCACTTGGGACTAGCGGGAGTTTGAATGAGCAGTTCTTC; cdr3_aa: CASSLGTSGSLNEQFF; v_call: TRBV18; d_call: TRBD2; j_call: TRBJ2-1; clone_size: -
cdr3_nt: TGTGCCAGCAGCTTAGCGGGAGTAGTCGAGCAGTACTTC; cdr3_aa: CASSLAGVVEQYF; v_call: TRBV13; d_call: -; j_call: TRBJ2-7; clone_size: -
cdr3_nt: TGTGCCAGCAGCAACGTAGGGGGATACACTGAAGCTTTCTTT; cdr3_aa: CASSNVGGYTEAFF; v_call: TRBV21-1; d_call: -; j_call: TRBJ1-1; clone_size: -
cdr3_nt: TGTGCCAGCAGCTGGGGTACGGGGCTCACCTCTGAAGCTTTCTTT; cdr3_aa: CASSWGTGLTSEAFF; v_call: TRBV5-4; d_call: -; j_call: TRBJ1-1; clone_size: -
cdr3_nt: TGTGCCAGCAGGACGACTAGCGGGAGTGGTTACGAGCAGTACTTC; cdr3_aa: CASRTTSGSGYEQYF; v_call: TRBV6-5; d_call: TRBD2; j_call: TRBJ2-7; clone_size: -
cdr3_nt: TGTGCCAGCAGTGGGTTCGTTTTAGCGAACACTGAAGCTTTCTTT; cdr3_aa: CASSGFVLANTEAFF; v_call: TRBV25-1; d_call: -; j_call: TRBJ1-1; clone_size: -